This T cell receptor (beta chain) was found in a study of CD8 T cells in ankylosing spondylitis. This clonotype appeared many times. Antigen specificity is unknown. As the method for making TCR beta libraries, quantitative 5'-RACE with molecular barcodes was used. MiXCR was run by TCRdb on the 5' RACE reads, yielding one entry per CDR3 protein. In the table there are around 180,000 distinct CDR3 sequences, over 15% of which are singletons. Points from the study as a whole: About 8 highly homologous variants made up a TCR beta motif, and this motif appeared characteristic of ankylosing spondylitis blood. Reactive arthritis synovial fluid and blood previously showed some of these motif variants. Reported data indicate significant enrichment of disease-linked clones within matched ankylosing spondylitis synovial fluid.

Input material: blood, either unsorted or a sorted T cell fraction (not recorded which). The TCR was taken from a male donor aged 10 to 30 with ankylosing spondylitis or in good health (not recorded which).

The CDR3, as DNA: TGTGCCAGCAGTTCCGGAGGAGCCTACAATGAGCAGTTCTTC. This codes for CASSSGGAYNEQFF. The gene calls are TRBV27 and TRBJ2-1; maybe TRBD2 (5 bases). Germline-derived CDR1 and CDR2 are MNHEY and SMNVEV (reference sequence). The CDR3 has 14 amino acids. Trimming left V 4 bases short and J 2 bases short, with 9 bases between.